This paragraph reports one T cell receptor beta chain. Its antigen is as yet unknown. Expressed TCRB transcripts were sequenced, since all the RNA that had been isolated was reverse transcribed. Measured with immunoSEQ multiplex PCR; TCRdb has only the in-frame clones, and not every one. The sample records 250,000 to 300,000 clones, approximately 24% being singletons. The data derive from a study of beta chain features in type 1 diabetes. About the study: All samples combined gave around 98,000,000 sorted cells for examination. Notes on the study in general: In cDNA sequencing, cells with high TCR expression could be over-represented. Among patients with Type 1 diabetes, TCRB CDR3s were moderately but significantly shorter in every one of the four CD4+ subsets.

Between the trimmed V and J ends, which lost 3 bases and 8 bases, there was a span of 13 bases. The CDR3 has 13 residues. Germline values: CDR1 MGHRA, CDR2 YSYEKL. Sorting based on CD45RO/CCR7/CD25/CD127/CD95/CD27 separated CD4+ naive, central memory, regulatory and stem cell-like memory cells. Material: naive CD4+ T cells from blood. The gene calls are TRBV4-1 and TRBJ1-1; D is undetermined. This clonotype was sampled from a woman in her thirties with type 1 diabetes. CDR3 sequence: CASSHPTRKEAFF. The CDR3 nucleotides are TGCGCCAGCAGCCATCCGACAAGAAAGGAAGCTTTCTTT.